This TCR beta chain comes out of a study of regulatory T cells in long-lasting Graves disease. Building the TCR beta libraries relied on iRepertoire HTBI primers, and CDR3 regions underwent Arm-PCR. TCRdb fed the multiplex PCR reads into MiXCR, producing one record per CDR3 protein. Seen here are a few hundred thousand distinct CDR3 sequences, 15% observed once, and the top ten hold approximately 8%. The germline V and J ends were trimmed by 5 bases and 7 bases, with 18 bases remaining between them. The V gene's germline CDR1 is SGHVS and CDR2 FQNEAQ. The CDR3 has 14 amino acids. Regarding time point: newly diagnosed GD, antithyroid drugs for less than 3 months. PBMCs were the source of the RNA used for TCR sequencing. Many counts were recorded for this clonotype. These same records also appear under a second study, on T cells in Graves' hyperthyroidism and ophthalmopathy.

The V call is TRBV7-8, the J call TRBJ2-7; D is possibly TRBD1 or TRBD2 (5 bases each). The sequences come from peripheral blood mononuclear cells (PBMCs), collected at new diagnosis, from a patient treated with antithyroid drugs. The sequence derives from a woman between 35 and 50 years old with Graves disease. The CDR3 DNA reads TGTGCCAGCAGCACCCGACAGCGCCCGGGGGAGCAGTACTTC. Translated, it gives CASSTRQRPGEQYF.